Sequencing of this T cell receptor beta chain was carried out in a study of T cell responses to AZD1222 COVID-19 vaccine. Profiling relied on immunoSEQ multiplex PCR, and the TCRdb table lists in-frame clones only, not all of them. The sample comprises around 99,000 clones, 87% of which are singletons, and 4% to 5.5% rests with the top ten. Trimming removed 2 bases at V and 5 bases at J, with 10 bases between. The length of the CDR3 is 14 residues. Germline V CDR1 and CDR2: KGHSH, LQKENI. A word on this clone: Its target is unknown.

Regarding the study as a whole: Among those given AZD1222, only 6 or 7 were seropositive at baseline. There were repertoire samples only from the period after the peak T cell response. Spike was spanned by vaccine-associated CD4 TCRs, with dominance at 160-218 and 743-854.

The sample consisted of peripheral blood, taken 28 days after the second AZD1222 dose. The chain uses TRBV18 and TRBJ1-5, with no clear D. The clonotype originates from an adult who received the AZD1222 COVID-19 vaccine. This CDR3 is CASSPMGGHQPQHF. The CDR3 nucleotides read TGTGCCAGCTCACCAATGGGCGGGCATCAGCCCCAGCATTTT.